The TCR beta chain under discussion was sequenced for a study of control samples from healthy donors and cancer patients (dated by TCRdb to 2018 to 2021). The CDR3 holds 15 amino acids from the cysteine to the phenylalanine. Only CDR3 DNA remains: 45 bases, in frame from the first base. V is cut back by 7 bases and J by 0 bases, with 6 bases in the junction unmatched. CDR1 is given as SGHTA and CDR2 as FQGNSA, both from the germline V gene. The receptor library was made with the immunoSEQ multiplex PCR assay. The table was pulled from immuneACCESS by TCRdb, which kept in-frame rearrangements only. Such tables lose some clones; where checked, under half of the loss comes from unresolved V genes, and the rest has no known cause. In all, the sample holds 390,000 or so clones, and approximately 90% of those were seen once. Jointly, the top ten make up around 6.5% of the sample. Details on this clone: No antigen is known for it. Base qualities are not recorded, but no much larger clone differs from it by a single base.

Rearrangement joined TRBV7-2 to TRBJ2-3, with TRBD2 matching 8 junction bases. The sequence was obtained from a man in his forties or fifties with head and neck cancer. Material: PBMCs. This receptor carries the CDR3 CASTRSGGSTDTQYF. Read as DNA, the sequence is TGTGCCAGCACCCGAAGCGGGGGAAGCACAGATACGCAGTATTTT.